This TCR beta chain derives from a study of T cell responses to AZD1222 COVID-19 vaccine. In the case of this clone: Its specificity is not known.

Study-level points and caveats: The donors showed a predominance of white British ancestry and of females, with possible underestimation of clonal diversity. Regions 160-218 and 743-854 held dominance among vaccine-associated CD4 TCRs, which spanned spike.

Using immunoSEQ multiplex PCR, the repertoire was profiled, and TCRdb retains in-frame clones only, with some absent. Of 70,000 to 80,000 clones listed, around 82% were seen once; the top ten hold 40% to 55%. Germline V gene lookup returns CDR1 MNHEY and CDR2 SMNVEV (reference sequence). The CDR3 contains 14 residues. Trimming shortened V by 4 bases and J by 7 bases, and 13 bases separated the two germline ends. Here the sequenced sample was peripheral blood, taken 28 days after the second AZD1222 dose. This clonotype was sampled from an adult who received the AZD1222 COVID-19 vaccine. The chain links TRBV27 to TRBJ1-4, with D tentatively TRBD1 (5 bases). Written as DNA, the CDR3 is TGTGCCAGCAGTTCCTTGGGGGTGGGTGAAAAACTGTTTTTT. The encoded protein is CASSSLGVGEKLFF.